The following is a T cell receptor beta chain sequence with its context. The target antigen is unknown. These data are taken from a study of cytomegalovirus exposure and HLA in healthy donors. PCR used 60 Vbeta primers and 13 Jbeta primers. The assay was immunoSEQ multiplex PCR, and TCRdb's table has in-frame clones only and misses some. The sample contains 150,000 to 200,000 clones, about 80% of which appear only once. Points from the study as a whole: Follow-up analysis later connected one missense variant in DCLRE1C with trimming of TCR beta V- and J-genes. A later analysis showed HLA-associated TCR beta chains outstripping equally common others in clonal expansion.

V was pared by 2 bases and J by 0 bases, with 3 bases of the junction left unmatched. CDR3 length: 15 amino acids. The germline V gene has CDR1 KGHSH and CDR2 LQKENI. This TCR derives from a woman in her thirties or forties in good health and CMV-seronegative. V and J are TRBV18 and TRBJ2-7, with 8 positions matching TRBD2. The sequencing input was PBMCs. CDR3 sequence reads: CASSPTSGSSYEQYF. CDR3 nucleotide sequence: TGTGCCAGCTCACCAACTAGCGGCAGCTCCTACGAGCAGTACTTC.